The 17 T cell receptor beta chains given below trace back to one sample, sequenced in a study of technical replicates of blood from several donors. This table comes from immunoSEQ multiplex PCR, and its TCRdb copy is limited to in-frame clones, with some not included. The sample holds almost 70,000 clones, roughly 88% seen once. Sequencing was carried out using PBMCs. Every receptor here comes from a human donor in good health. Some clones in this sample may be carry-over from other donors' samples.

V is TRBV19 and J is TRBJ2-4, with D perhaps matching TRBD2 (6 bases). The CDR3 covers 15 residues. V gave up 0 bases and J gave up 5 bases, with 11 bases separating them. Germline CDR1 is LNHDA and CDR2 is SQIVND (reference sequence). CDR3 in amino acids: CASSIEGGDQNIQYF. The DNA for the CDR3 is TGTGCCAGTAGTATAGAAGGAGGGGACCAAAACATTCAGTACTTC. Variable domain in full (rest from reference TRBV19 and TRBJ2-4): DGGITQSPKYLFRKEGQNVTLSCEQNLNHDAMYWYRQDPGQGLRLIYYSQIVNDFQKGDIAEGYSVSREKKESFPLTVTSAQKNPTAFYLCASSIEGGDQNIQYFGAGTRLSVL.

In this sample, this clone turned up once. This rearrangement joins TRBV19 to TRBJ2-2; the match to TRBD1 covers 7 bases. This CDR3 is built from 15 residues. V trimming: 6 bases; J trimming: 5 bases; junction bases outside the gene matches: 9. Germline lookup yields CDR1 LNHDA and CDR2 SQIVND (reference sequence). The CDR3 bases are TGTGCCAGTAGCCCTCGACAGGGTTCGACCGGGGAGCTGTTTTTT. Protein: CASSPRQGSTGELFF. The entire variable domain, with the rest obtained from reference TRBV19 and TRBJ2-2, is as follows: DGGITQSPKYLFRKEGQNVTLSCEQNLNHDAMYWYRQDPGQGLRLIYYSQIVNDFQKGDIAEGYSVSREKKESFPLTVTSAQKNPTAFYLCASSPRQGSTGELFFGEGSRLTVL.

The V and J genes are TRBV7-9 and TRBJ1-2; D ambiguous. The CDR3 spans 15 residues. V lost 7 bases to trimming and J lost 4 bases, with 19 bases between them. Germline values: CDR1 SEHNR, CDR2 FQNEAQ (reference sequence). CDR3 DNA sequence: TGTGCCAGCAACCCTAGCGGCCGAATAGGCTATGGCTACACCTTC. Translating it yields CASNPSGRIGYGYTF. Together with reference TRBV7-9 and TRBJ1-2, the CDR3 gives the full variable domain: DTGVSQNPRHKITKRGQNVTFRCDPISEHNRLYWYRQTLGQGPEFLTYFQNEAQLEKSRLLSDRFSAERPKGSFSTLEIQRTEQGDSAMYLCASNPSGRIGYGYTFGSGTRLTVV.

V is TRBV2 and J is TRBJ2-7, with D hard to call. CDR1 is SNHLY and CDR2 is FYNNEI in the germline V gene. V shed 2 bases and J shed 12 bases, with 11 bases lying between them. CDR3 size: 11 residues. The DNA for the CDR3 is TGTGCCAGCAGTGAATCAGACTCTGGGTACTTC. It codes for CASSESDSGYF. Filled out from reference TRBV2 and TRBJ2-7, the complete variable domain reads EPEVTQTPSHQVTQMGQEVILRCVPISNHLYFYWYRQILGQKVEFLVSFYNNEISEKSEIFDDQFSVERPDGSNFTLKIRSTKLEDSAMYFCASSESDSGYFGPGTRLTVT.

The genes are TRBV18 and TRBJ1-1; D not resolved. This CDR3 region has 13 residues. Germline values: CDR1 KGHSH, CDR2 LQKENI. V gave up 7 bases and J gave up 6 bases, with 15 bases separating them. CDR3: CASFNTTVPEAFF. The CDR3 DNA reads as TGTGCCAGCTTCAATACTACCGTCCCTGAAGCTTTCTTT.

This chain joins TRBV25-1 and TRBJ1-4; D might be TRBD1 (5 bases). Trimming left V 3 bases short and J 8 bases short, with 16 bases between. The CDR3 contains 15 residues. Germline-derived CDR1 and CDR2 are MGHDK and SYGVNS. This chain's CDR3 is CASSDTVGVQEKLFF. As DNA, the CDR3 is TGTGCCAGCAGTGATACGGTAGGGGTTCAGGAAAAACTGTTTTTT.

This chain connects TRBV23-1 to TRBJ2-7; D ambiguous. TRBV23-1 is an ORF, with its function uncertain. Trimming cost V 4 bases and J 4 bases, with 8 bases left between them. The CDR3 covers 12 residues. The CDR3 sequence is CASSRGVYEQYF. DNA for the CDR3: TGCGCCAGCAGTCGCGGTGTGTACGAGCAGTACTTC.

This sequence joins TRBV4-3 and TRBJ2-7; tentative D call: TRBD1 (6 bases). Trimming removed 4 bases at V and 0 bases at J, with 10 bases between. CDR1 LGHNA and CDR2 YSLEER come from the germline V gene. This CDR3 comprises 14 residues. CDR3 DNA: TGCGCCAGCAGCCCGGACAGTTACTCCTACGAGCAGTACTTC. It is translated as CASSPDSYSYEQYF.

This chain links TRBV5-4 with TRBJ2-2; TRBD2 agrees at 15 bases. After removal of 3 bases from V and 8 bases from J, the junction contained 8 bases not matched to a gene. The CDR3 length is 17 residues. Germline V gives CDR1 SGHNT, CDR2 YYREEE (reference sequence). CDR3 in amino acids: CASSSGGLAGGTGELFF. Here the CDR3 DNA reads TGTGCCAGCAGCTCGGGCGGACTAGCGGGGGGGACGGGGGAGCTGTTTTTT. The variable domain in full, completed from reference TRBV5-4 and TRBJ2-2, reads ETGVTQSPTHLIKTRGQQVTLRCSSQSGHNTVSWYQQALGQGPQFIFQYYREEENGRGNFPPRFSGLQFPNYSSELNVNALELDDSALYLCASSSGGLAGGTGELFFGEGSRLTVL.

This sequence joins TRBV7-9 and TRBJ2-1; 14 positions agree with TRBD2. In germline, CDR1 is SEHNR, CDR2 FQNEAQ (reference sequence). Unmatched junction bases numbered 8, after V lost 3 bases and J lost 10 bases. This CDR3 spans 16 amino acids. This CDR3 is CASSLPTSGGGWEQFF. The CDR3 DNA reads as TGTGCCAGCAGCTTGCCGACTAGCGGGGGGGGCTGGGAGCAGTTCTTC.

The J gene is TRBJ2-3, the V gene TRBV6-1, with a tentative D call TRBD2 (5 bases). V lost 2 bases, J lost 2 bases, and 14 bases lay in between. The CDR3 is made up of 16 amino acids. CDR1 MNHNS and CDR2 SASEGT come from the germline V gene. The CDR3 DNA reads as TGTGCCAGCAGTGAATGGGCGCGGGCACACACAGATACGCAGTATTTT. Translation gives CASSEWARAHTDTQYF.

This chain connects TRBV4-3 to TRBJ2-1; 8 bases fit TRBD1. This CDR3 comprises 16 residues. Germline-derived CDR1 and CDR2 are LGHNA and YSLEER. V shed 0 bases and J 7 bases; nucleotides not matched to a gene: 8. For the CDR3, the DNA is TGCGCCAGCAGCCAAGATAGGCAGGGGGCATGGAATGAGCAGTTCTTC. It encodes CASSQDRQGAWNEQFF.

The chain uses TRBV7-2 and TRBJ2-7, with D possibly being TRBD2 (5 bases). The V and J ends lost 4 bases and 0 bases respectively, with 16 bases between them. This CDR3 is 16 amino acids long. The germline gives CDR1 SGHTA, CDR2 FQGNSA. The CDR3 nucleotides read TGTGCCAGCAGCTCCCCATCCCAGCGGAGCTCCTACGAGCAGTACTTC. This codes for CASSSPSQRSSYEQYF.

This chain links TRBV7-3 with TRBJ2-7, with 7 bases matching TRBD2. The CDR3 sequence is 15 residues long. Germline-derived CDR1 and CDR2 are SGHTA and FQGTGA. V was clipped by 5 bases and J by 6 bases; unmatched bases: 13. CDR3 region: CASSPSGTTRAEQYF. CDR3 coding DNA: TGTGCCAGCAGCCCCTCCGGGACTACCCGCGCCGAGCAGTACTTC.

The V and J genes are TRBV11-1 and TRBJ2-1, with 11 bases identical to TRBD1. This CDR3 is built from 17 residues. J lost 10 bases, V lost 3 bases, and 14 bases had no gene match. Germline CDR1 is SGHAT and CDR2 is FQDESV (reference sequence). CDR3: CASSFKGGTGGFSEQFF. CDR3 bases: TGTGCCAGCAGCTTTAAGGGAGGGACAGGGGGTTTCAGCGAGCAGTTCTTC.

This chain links TRBV7-3 with TRBJ2-5; TRBD1 matches 10 bases. The ends lost 5 bases at V and 2 bases at J; junction bases unmatched: 5. The CDR3 is 15 amino acids. Germline V lookup: CDR1 SGHTA, CDR2 FQGTGA. Written as DNA, the CDR3 is TGTGCCAGCAGCAGCCGGGACAGGGGTCAAGAGACCCAGTACTTC. This codes for CASSSRDRGQETQYF.

The chain combines TRBV5-4 with TRBJ1-2; the match to TRBD1 covers 9 bases. The CDR3 is 14 amino acids. Germline V gene sequence: CDR1 SGHNT, CDR2 YYREEE (reference sequence). The V gene end was trimmed by 4 bases and the J gene end by 5 bases; junction bases not matched to a gene: 6. CDR3 sequence reads: CASSPGQGSYGYTF. In DNA form, the CDR3 reads TGTGCCAGCAGCCCCGGACAGGGGAGTTATGGCTACACCTTC. Supplemented by reference TRBV5-4 and TRBJ1-2, the full variable domain reads ETGVTQSPTHLIKTRGQQVTLRCSSQSGHNTVSWYQQALGQGPQFIFQYYREEENGRGNFPPRFSGLQFPNYSSELNVNALELDDSALYLCASSPGQGSYGYTFGSGTRLTVV.